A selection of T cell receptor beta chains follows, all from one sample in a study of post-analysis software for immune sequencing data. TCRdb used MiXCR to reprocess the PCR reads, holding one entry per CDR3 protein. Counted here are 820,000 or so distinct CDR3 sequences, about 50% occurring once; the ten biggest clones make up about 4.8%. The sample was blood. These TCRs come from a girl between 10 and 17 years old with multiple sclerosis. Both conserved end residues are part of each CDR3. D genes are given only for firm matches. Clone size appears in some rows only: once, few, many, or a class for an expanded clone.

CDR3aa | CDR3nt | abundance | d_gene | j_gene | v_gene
CASRPLLAGESDTQYF | TGCGCCAGCCGTCCGCTCCTAGCGGGGGAGTCAGATACGCAGTATTTT | few | TRBD2 | TRBJ2-3 | TRBV5-1
CASSSSGTVDYGYTF | TGTGCCAGCTCGAGCTCCGGGACGGTAGACTATGGCTACACCTTC | . | . | TRBJ1-2 | TRBV27
CASSGSIAKNIQYF | TGTGCCAGTTCAGGATCTATAGCCAAAAACATTCAGTACTTC | . | . | TRBJ2-4 | TRBV6-1
CASSSFGTSGTDTQYF | TGTGCCAGCAGTTCCTTCGGGACTAGCGGGACAGATACGCAGTATTTT | . | TRBD2 | TRBJ2-3 | TRBV6-5
CASSFGPSRVNEQYF | TGTGCCAGCAGTTTTGGTCCGTCGCGGGTAAACGAGCAGTACTTC | few | . | TRBJ2-7 | TRBV27
CSVPGGGGVSYNEQFF | TGCAGCGTCCCCGGGGGCGGGGGCGTCTCCTACAATGAGCAGTTCTTC | . | . | TRBJ2-1 | TRBV29-1
CASSPELAPGDTQYF | TGTGCTAGCAGCCCGGAGCTAGCGCCCGGAGATACGCAGTATTTT | . | . | TRBJ2-3 | TRBV7-7
CASALAPGEIYEQYF | TGCGCCAGCGCCCTCGCCCCAGGGGAGATCTACGAGCAGTACTTC | . | . | TRBJ2-7 | TRBV5-1
CASSRGLPDTEAFF | TGTGCCAGCAGCCGGGGACTTCCGGACACTGAAGCTTTCTTT | . | . | TRBJ1-1 | TRBV12-3/TRBV12-4
CASSSRDGGPYNEQFF | TGTGCCAGCAGCTCGCGGGACGGCGGGCCCTACAATGAGCAGTTCTTC | . | . | TRBJ2-1 | TRBV7-8
CATSDSGTDNEQFF | TGTGCCACCAGTGATTCTGGGACAGACAATGAGCAGTTCTTC | few | TRBD1 | TRBJ2-1 | TRBV24-1
CASSGWVLDNEQFF | TGCGCCAGCAGCGGGTGGGTGCTCGACAATGAGCAGTTCTTC | . | . | TRBJ2-1 | TRBV5-1
CSARGRGTEAFF | TGCAGTGCTAGAGGAAGAGGAACTGAAGCTTTCTTT | . | . | TRBJ1-1 | TRBV20-1
CSVEGLAETYNEQFF | TGCAGCGTGGAAGGACTAGCGGAGACCTACAATGAGCAGTTCTTC | . | TRBD2 | TRBJ2-1 | TRBV29-1
CASSPGGGRVTYEQYF | TGTGCCAGCAGTCCAGGGGGGGGCAGGGTGACCTACGAGCAGTACTTC | . | . | TRBJ2-7 | TRBV27
CASSTTAVRTDTQYF | TGTGCCAGCAGCACCACGGCGGTAAGGACAGATACGCAGTATTTT | few | . | TRBJ2-3 | TRBV7-3
CASRPAPGQNYLAKNIQYF | TGTGCCAGCCGACCCGCTCCGGGACAGAATTATCTAGCCAAAAACATTCAGTACTTC | . | TRBD1 | TRBJ2-4 | TRBV28
CASGTDYSNQPQHF | TGTGCTAGCGGGACAGACTATAGCAATCAGCCCCAGCATTTT | . | TRBD1 | TRBJ1-5 | TRBV12-5
CSASAAGGKVTEAFF | TGCAGTGCTAGCGCGGCAGGGGGTAAGGTCACTGAAGCTTTCTTT | . | TRBD1 | TRBJ1-1 | TRBV20-1
CSVPAHWGLSYNEQFF | TGCAGCGTACCCGCCCACTGGGGGTTATCCTACAATGAGCAGTTCTTC | . | . | TRBJ2-1 | TRBV29-1
CASSLTRRDTGELFF | TGTGCCAGCAGCTTAACCAGGAGGGACACCGGGGAGCTGTTTTTT | . | . | TRBJ2-2 | TRBV11-3
CASSGLASLSNTEAFF | TGTGCCAGCAGTGGTTTAGCCAGCCTCTCGAACACTGAAGCTTTCTTT | . | . | TRBJ1-1 | TRBV2
CASSKFIGTGRWNEQYF | TGTGCCAGCAGCAAATTCATCGGGACAGGGAGGTGGAACGAGCAGTACTTC | once | TRBD1 | TRBJ2-7 | TRBV7-9
CASTPGASWGYTF | TGTGCCAGCACCCCGGGGGCAAGTTGGGGCTACACCTTC | once | . | TRBJ1-2 | TRBV7-9
CASSLPGVNTEAFF | TGTGCCAGCAGCTTACCAGGGGTGAACACTGAAGCTTTCTTT | . | . | TRBJ1-1 | TRBV7-3
CATAKVAGSTDTQYF | TGTGCCACCGCCAAGGTAGCGGGATCCACAGATACGCAGTATTTT | few | TRBD2 | TRBJ2-3 | TRBV15
CSVETRGLNYGYTF | TGCAGCGTTGAAACCAGGGGGCTGAACTATGGTTACACCTTC | . | TRBD1 | TRBJ1-2 | TRBV29-1
CASSLGDTSNYGYTF | TGCGCCAGCAGCTTGGGAGACACATCTAACTATGGCTACACCTTC | . | . | TRBJ1-2 | TRBV5-1
CSASTETQYF | TGCAGTGCTAGTACTGAGACCCAGTACTTC | few | . | TRBJ2-5 | TRBV20-1
CASSIRQHDDRNNEQFF | TGTGCCAGCAGTATCCGACAACATGATGACCGTAACAATGAGCAGTTCTTC | few | . | TRBJ2-1 | TRBV12-1
CASSEGPSNQPQHF | TGTGCCAGCAGTGAGGGCCCTTCTAATCAGCCCCAGCATTTT | once | . | TRBJ1-5 | TRBV6-5
CASSQRTEAFF | TGTGCCAGCAGCCAAAGGACAGAAGCTTTCTTT | . | . | TRBJ1-1 | TRBV3-1
CASSPHWRETYEQFF | TGTGCCAGCAGTCCCCACTGGCGGGAGACCTATGAGCAGTTCTTC | . | TRBD2 | TRBJ2-1 | TRBV7-9
CASSTSLANTQYF | TGTGCCAGCAGCACCTCACTAGCGAATACGCAGTATTTT | . | TRBD2 | TRBJ2-3 | TRBV7-2
CASSQEGGQATNEKLFF | TGTGCCAGCAGCCAAGAAGGAGGGCAGGCGACTAATGAAAAACTGTTTTTT | . | . | TRBJ1-4 | TRBV4-2
CSARAGTGSYGYTF | TGCAGTGCTAGGGCCGGGACAGGGAGTTATGGCTACACCTTC | . | TRBD1 | TRBJ1-2 | TRBV20-1
CASSLVVNEQFF | TGTGCCAGCAGCTTAGTGGTCAATGAGCAGTTCTTC | . | . | TRBJ2-1 | TRBV5-1
CAISELGLAYEQFF | TGTGCCATCAGTGAGTTAGGACTAGCCTATGAGCAGTTCTTC | . | TRBD2 | TRBJ2-1 | TRBV10-3
CSARKSTGGEQYF | TGCAGTGCTAGGAAAAGTACAGGGGGAGAGCAGTACTTC | . | TRBD1 | TRBJ2-7 | TRBV20-1
CASSGDLNEQFF | TGTGCCAGCAGTGGTGACCTCAATGAGCAGTTCTTC | . | . | TRBJ2-1 | TRBV2
CATSRDQTTGSYGYTF | TGTGCCACCAGCAGAGATCAAACGACGGGTTCCTATGGCTACACCTTC | . | . | TRBJ1-2 | TRBV15
CASSLDRVAYNEQFF | TGTGCCAGCAGCTTAGACAGGGTAGCGTACAATGAGCAGTTCTTC | . | TRBD1 | TRBJ2-1 | TRBV7-3
CASNRVGEKLFF | TGTGCCAGCAACAGGGTTGGCGAAAAACTGTTTTTT | few | . | TRBJ1-4 | TRBV25-1
CSVPRTSGGQETQYF | TGCAGCGTCCCGAGGACTAGCGGGGGGCAAGAGACCCAGTACTTC | . | TRBD2 | TRBJ2-5 | TRBV29-1
CASSQPTGGNPYEQYF | TGCGCCAGCAGCCAGCCCACAGGGGGTAATCCCTACGAGCAGTACTTC | . | TRBD1 | TRBJ2-7 | TRBV4-1
CASSRGASGPTDTQYF | TGTGCCAGCAGCCGAGGGGCTAGCGGGCCCACAGATACGCAGTATTTT | . | TRBD2 | TRBJ2-3 | TRBV7-8
CASSPGTSGAEAFF | TGTGCCAGCAGCCCCGGGACTTCCGGCGCTGAAGCTTTCTTT | . | . | TRBJ1-1 | TRBV7-3
CASSLGQGRSYNEQFF | TGTGCCAGCAGCCTCGGACAGGGAAGATCCTACAATGAGCAGTTCTTC | once | TRBD1 | TRBJ2-1 | TRBV7-9
CASSPDNSYNEQFF | TGTGCCAGCAGCCCGGACAACTCCTACAATGAGCAGTTCTTC | . | . | TRBJ2-1 | TRBV11-3
CSAGQGVTEAFF | TGCAGCGCAGGACAGGGAGTAACTGAAGCTTTCTTT | . | TRBD1 | TRBJ1-1 | TRBV29-1
CASSLVHGAPYEQYF | TGTGCCAGCAGCTTAGTACACGGGGCCCCCTACGAGCAGTACTTC | few | . | TRBJ2-7 | TRBV7-6
CASSPRTTYGYTF | TGTGCCAGCAGCCCCCGGACGACTTATGGCTACACCTTC | few | . | TRBJ1-2 | TRBV28
CASSLETATNYGYTF | TGTGCCAGCAGCTTAGAGACAGCCACAAACTATGGCTACACCTTC | . | . | TRBJ1-2 | TRBV7-2
CSANREGSYNEQFF | TGCAGTGCGAACCGGGAGGGCTCCTACAATGAGCAGTTCTTC | many | TRBD2 | TRBJ2-1 | TRBV20-1
CASSLGLGLAGYEQYF | TGCGCCAGCAGCTTGGGCCTAGGACTAGCGGGCTACGAGCAGTACTTC | few | TRBD2 | TRBJ2-7 | TRBV5-1
CATSDSTRGSTDTQYF | TGTGCCACCAGTGATTCCACGCGGGGTAGCACAGATACGCAGTATTTT | . | . | TRBJ2-3 | TRBV24-1